The entry below gives a single T cell receptor (beta chain) sequence along with its context. V shed 5 bases and J shed 7 bases, with 8 bases lying between them. The CDR3 covers 11 residues. TCRdb's copy holds only in-frame clones and misses some; the assay was immunoSEQ multiplex PCR. The table lists over 80,000 clones, 79% of them singletons, with over 9.5% in the top ten. This sample is part of a study of control samples from healthy donors and cancer patients. The TCR was taken from a woman in her twenties or thirties in good health. The sample was blood. The V and J genes are TRBV12-3 or TRBV12-4 and TRBJ2-5; D perhaps matches TRBD2 (5 bases). The CDR3 region is CASSPGGTQYF. CDR3 nucleotide sequence: TGTGCCAGCAGTCCCGGAGGGACCCAGTACTTC.